This is a list of T cell receptor beta chains from one sample in a study of response to subunit inactivated influenza vaccine. A single record per CDR3 protein comes from TCRdb applying MiXCR to the RT-PCR reads. The table shows roughly 570,000 distinct CDR3 sequences, with 10% to 15% occurring only once. The sequencing used PBMCs from blood, collected about 40 days after vaccination. The receptors originated from a man in his fifties or sixties who received an inactivated influenza vaccine. Both conserved end residues are part of each CDR3. The D gene is left open where the match is weak. The size field is filled for only some rows; it gives once, few, many or a size class.

j_gene,abundance,d_gene,v_gene,CDR3aa,CDR3nt
TRBJ2-2,few,-,TRBV20-1,CSATHGLTTGELFF,TGCAGTGCTACCCACGGGCTAACGACCGGGGAGCTGTTTTTT
TRBJ2-5,-,-,TRBV7-7,CASSLGGGGIETQYF,TGTGCTAGCAGCTTAGGTGGAGGGGGCATAGAGACCCAGTACTTC
TRBJ1-2,-,-,TRBV12-3/TRBV12-4,CASSLDRTNYGYTF,TGTGCCAGCAGTTTGGACAGAACTAACTATGGCTACACCTTC
TRBJ2-6,-,-,TRBV7-6,CASSLVALSSGANVLTF,TGTGCCAGCAGCTTAGTCGCACTCAGCTCTGGGGCCAACGTCCTGACTTTC
TRBJ2-1,few,-,TRBV20-1,CSARVAAAWDEQFF,TGCAGTGCTAGAGTAGCGGCTGCTTGGGATGAGCAGTTCTTC
TRBJ1-4,-,-,TRBV27,CASRNSASDLEKLFF,TGTGCCAGCCGGAACAGCGCATCAGATTTAGAAAAACTGTTTTTT
TRBJ2-1,few,-,TRBV4-3,CASSQDWSSDEQFF,TGCGCCAGCAGCCAAGATTGGAGTAGTGATGAGCAGTTCTTC
TRBJ1-6,-,-,TRBV10-3,CAISESGSSAGAYSPLHF,TGTGCCATCAGTGAGTCGGGGAGTTCGGCAGGGGCATACTCACCCCTCCACTTT
TRBJ2-2,few,-,TRBV7-3,CASSQYTGELFF,TGTGCCAGCAGCCAATACACCGGGGAGCTGTTTTTT
TRBJ1-4,-,-,TRBV28,CASIYAGATFSNEKLFF,TGTGCCAGCATTTACGCGGGGGCCACATTTTCTAATGAAAAACTGTTTTTT
TRBJ2-4,many,TRBD2,TRBV11-2,CASSRQGLASLAKNIQYF,TGTGCCAGCAGCCGGCAGGGACTAGCCTCTCTAGCCAAAAACATTCAGTACTTC
TRBJ2-7,-,-,TRBV7-6,CASSLEKVVTGPHEQYF,TGTGCCAGCAGCTTAGAAAAGGTCGTCACAGGGCCCCACGAGCAGTACTTC
TRBJ2-1,-,TRBD1,TRBV24-1,CATSDFGQGADEQFF,TGTGCCACCAGTGATTTTGGACAGGGGGCCGATGAGCAGTTCTTC
TRBJ2-3,-,-,TRBV29-1,CSARGGRISSTDTQYF,TGCAGCGCCCGAGGAGGCAGAATATCTAGCACAGATACGCAGTATTTT
TRBJ2-5,-,TRBD2,TRBV7-2,CASNLAGGLQETQYF,TGTGCCAGCAACTTAGCGGGGGGGCTCCAAGAGACCCAGTACTTC
TRBJ2-3,-,TRBD2,TRBV27,CASSLWGLAGGNSTDTQYF,TGTGCCAGCAGCCTATGGGGGCTAGCGGGAGGGAATAGCACAGATACGCAGTATTTT
TRBJ2-6,-,TRBD1,TRBV19,CASSDRGRSGANVLTF,TGTGCCAGTAGTGACAGGGGAAGATCTGGGGCCAACGTCCTGACTTTC
TRBJ1-1,-,TRBD1,TRBV12-3/TRBV12-4,CASTQGVGGETEAFF,TGTGCCAGCACCCAAGGGGTAGGGGGCGAGACTGAAGCTTTCTTT
TRBJ1-1,many,TRBD1,TRBV12-3/TRBV12-4,CASRQGGTEAFF,TGTGCCAGCCGACAGGGAGGCACTGAAGCTTTCTTT
TRBJ1-5,once,-,TRBV12-3/TRBV12-4,CASSAGGNQHQHF,TGTGCCAGCAGCGCCGGGGGGAATCAGCACCAGCATTTT
TRBJ1-6,-,TRBD1,TRBV4-3,CASSQEFGDSYSPLHF,TGCGCCAGCAGCCAAGAATTCGGGGACAGCTATTCACCCCTCCACTTT
TRBJ1-1,-,-,TRBV20-1,CSAKGDIQIGEAFF,TGCAGTGCCAAAGGGGACATTCAAATTGGGGAAGCTTTCTTT
TRBJ2-3,-,TRBD2,TRBV11-2,CASSPRGAGGRDTQYF,TGTGCCAGCAGCCCGAGAGGAGCGGGGGGTAGGGATACGCAGTATTTT